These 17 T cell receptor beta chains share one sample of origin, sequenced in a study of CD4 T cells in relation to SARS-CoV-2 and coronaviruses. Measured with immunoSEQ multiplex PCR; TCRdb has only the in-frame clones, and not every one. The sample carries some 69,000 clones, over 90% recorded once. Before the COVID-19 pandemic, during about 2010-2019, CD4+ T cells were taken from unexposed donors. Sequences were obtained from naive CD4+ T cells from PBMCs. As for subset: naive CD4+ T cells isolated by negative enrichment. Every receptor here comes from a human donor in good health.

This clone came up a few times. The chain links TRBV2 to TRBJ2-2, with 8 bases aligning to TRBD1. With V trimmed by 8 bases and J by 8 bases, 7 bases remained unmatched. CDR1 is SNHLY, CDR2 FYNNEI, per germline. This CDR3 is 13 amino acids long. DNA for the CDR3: TGTGCCAGCTCACAGGGGGAGGCAGGGGAGCTGTTTTTT. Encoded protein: CASSQGEAGELFF.

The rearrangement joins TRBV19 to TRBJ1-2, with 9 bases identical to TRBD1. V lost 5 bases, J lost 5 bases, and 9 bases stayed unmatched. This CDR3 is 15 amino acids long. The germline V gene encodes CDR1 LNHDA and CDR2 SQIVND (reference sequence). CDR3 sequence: CASSGPDRGGYGYTF. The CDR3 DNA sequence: TGTGCCAGTAGTGGGCCGGACAGGGGCGGTTATGGCTACACCTTC.

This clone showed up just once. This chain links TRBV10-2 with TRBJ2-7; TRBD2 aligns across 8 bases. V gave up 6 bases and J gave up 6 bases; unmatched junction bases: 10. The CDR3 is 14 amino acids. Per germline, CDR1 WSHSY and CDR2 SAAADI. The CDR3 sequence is CASRDSGTSGEQYF. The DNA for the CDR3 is TGCGCCAGCAGGGATAGCGGGACCAGCGGCGAGCAGTACTTC.

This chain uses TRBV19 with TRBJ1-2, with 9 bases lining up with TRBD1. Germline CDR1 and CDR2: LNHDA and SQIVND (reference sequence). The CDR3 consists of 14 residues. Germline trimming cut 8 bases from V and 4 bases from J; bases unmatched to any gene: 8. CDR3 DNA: TGTGCCAGTGCGGGACAGGGAAGCGGCTATGGCTACACCTTC. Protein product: CASAGQGSGYGYTF.

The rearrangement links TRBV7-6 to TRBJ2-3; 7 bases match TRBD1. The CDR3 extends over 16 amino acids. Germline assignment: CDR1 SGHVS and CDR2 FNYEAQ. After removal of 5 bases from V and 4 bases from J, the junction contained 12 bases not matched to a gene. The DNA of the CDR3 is TGTGCCAGCAGCCCGAGGACAGGTTCGCCAGCAGATACGCAGTATTTT. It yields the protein CASSPRTGSPADTQYF.

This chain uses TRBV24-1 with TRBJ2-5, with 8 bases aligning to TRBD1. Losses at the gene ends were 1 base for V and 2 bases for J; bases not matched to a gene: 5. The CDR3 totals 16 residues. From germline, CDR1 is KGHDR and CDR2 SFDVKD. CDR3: CATSDFSGTGQETQYF. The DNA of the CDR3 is TGTGCCACCAGTGATTTTTCCGGGACAGGACAAGAGACCCAGTACTTC.

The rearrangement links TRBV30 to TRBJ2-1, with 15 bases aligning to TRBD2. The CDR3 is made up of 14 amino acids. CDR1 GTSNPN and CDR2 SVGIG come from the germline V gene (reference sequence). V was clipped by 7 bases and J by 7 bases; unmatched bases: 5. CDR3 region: CAFGLAGGKNEQFF. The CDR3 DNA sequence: TGTGCCTTTGGACTAGCGGGAGGGAAAAATGAGCAGTTCTTC.

In DNA form, the CDR3 reads TGTGCCAGCAGCCAAGGGTGGGGAACCGGGGAGCTGTTTTTT. Its protein is CASSQGWGTGELFF. The gene calls are TRBV3-1 (or the pseudogene TRBV3-2) and TRBJ2-2; no firm D call. V lost 1 base, J lost 5 bases, and 8 bases lay in between. CDR3 length: 14 residues. Germline CDR1 is LGHDT and CDR2 is YNNKEL (reference sequence).

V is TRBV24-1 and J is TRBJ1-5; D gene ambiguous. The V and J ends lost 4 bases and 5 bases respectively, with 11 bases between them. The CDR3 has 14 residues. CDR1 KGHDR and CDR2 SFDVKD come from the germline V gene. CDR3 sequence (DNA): TGTGCCACCAGTGAACGACAAATTCATCAGCCCCAGCATTTT. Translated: CATSERQIHQPQHF.

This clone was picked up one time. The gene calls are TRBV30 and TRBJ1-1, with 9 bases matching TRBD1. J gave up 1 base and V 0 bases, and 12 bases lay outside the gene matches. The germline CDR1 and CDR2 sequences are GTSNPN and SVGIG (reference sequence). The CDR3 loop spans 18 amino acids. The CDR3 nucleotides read TGTGCCTGGAGTGTACAGGTTTGGACAGGGGAAGGGAACACTGAAGCTTTCTTT. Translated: CAWSVQVWTGEGNTEAFF. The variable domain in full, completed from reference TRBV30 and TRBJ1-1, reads SQTIHQWPATLVQPVGSPLSLECTVEGTSNPNLYWYRQAAGRGLQLLFYSVGIGQISSEVPQNLSASRPQDRQFILSSKKLLLSDSGFYLCAWSVQVWTGEGNTEAFFGQGTRLTVV.

The CDR3 region has the DNA TGCGCCAGCAGTCAATACGGCGCCAAGGAACGGATTGAAAAACTGTTTTTT. It specifies CASSQYGAKERIEKLFF. The V gene is TRBV23-1, the J gene TRBJ1-4; unclear D gene. TRBV23-1 is given ORF status, its function remaining uncertain. The CDR3 consists of 17 residues. V gave up 1 base and J gave up 7 bases, with 19 bases separating them.

CDR3 protein: CASAAGTVGRTQYF. The CDR3 nucleotides read TGTGCCAGCGCAGCAGGGACGGTGGGTCGGACCCAGTACTTC. J is TRBJ2-5 and V is TRBV18; D may match TRBD1 or TRBD2 (5 bases each). Germline CDR1 KGHSH, CDR2 LQKENI. Trimming pared 8 bases from V and 7 bases from J, leaving 20 bases between. This CDR3 is built from 14 residues.

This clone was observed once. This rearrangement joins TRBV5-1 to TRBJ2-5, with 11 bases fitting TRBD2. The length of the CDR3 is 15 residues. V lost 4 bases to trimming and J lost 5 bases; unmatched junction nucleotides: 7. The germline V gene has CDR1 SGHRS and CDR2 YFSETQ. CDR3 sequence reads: CASSESSGRSETQYF. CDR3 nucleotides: TGCGCCAGCAGCGAATCTAGCGGGAGGAGCGAGACCCAGTACTTC.

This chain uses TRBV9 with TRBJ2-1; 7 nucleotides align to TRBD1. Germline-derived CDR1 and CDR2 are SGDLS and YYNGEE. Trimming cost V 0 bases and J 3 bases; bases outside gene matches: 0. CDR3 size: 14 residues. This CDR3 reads CASSVGQGYNEQFF. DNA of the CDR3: TGTGCCAGCAGCGTAGGACAGGGCTACAATGAGCAGTTCTTC.

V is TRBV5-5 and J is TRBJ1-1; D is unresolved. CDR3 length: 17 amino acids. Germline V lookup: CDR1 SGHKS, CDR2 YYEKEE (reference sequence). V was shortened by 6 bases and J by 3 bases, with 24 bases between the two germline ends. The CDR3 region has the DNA TGTGCCAGCACACTTGCATCAGGACGGGCATTGGACACTGAAGCTTTCTTT. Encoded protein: CASTLASGRALDTEAFF.

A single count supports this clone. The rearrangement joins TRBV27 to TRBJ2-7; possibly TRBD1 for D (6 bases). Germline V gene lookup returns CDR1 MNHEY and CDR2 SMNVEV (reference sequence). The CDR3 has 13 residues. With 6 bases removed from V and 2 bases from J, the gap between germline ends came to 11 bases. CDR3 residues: CASSDRPAYEQYF. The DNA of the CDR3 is TGTGCCAGCAGCGACAGGCCCGCCTACGAGCAGTACTTC.

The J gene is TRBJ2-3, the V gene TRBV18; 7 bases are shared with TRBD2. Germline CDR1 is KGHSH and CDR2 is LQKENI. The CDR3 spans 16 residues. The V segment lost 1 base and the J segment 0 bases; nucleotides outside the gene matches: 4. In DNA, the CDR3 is TGTGCCAGCTCACCACTGACGGGACTAAGCACAGATACGCAGTATTTT. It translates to CASSPLTGLSTDTQYF. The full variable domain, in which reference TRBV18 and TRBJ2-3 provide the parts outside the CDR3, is NAGVMQNPRHLVRRRGQEARLRCSPMKGHSHVYWYRQLPEEGLKFMVYLQKENIIDESGMPKERFSAEFPKEGPSILRIQQVVRGDSAAYFCASSPLTGLSTDTQYFGPGTRLTVL.